The clone carrying this TCR beta chain was recorded a few times. The antigen is unknown. V was clipped by 4 bases and J by 4 bases, with 14 bases between them. Germline lookup yields CDR1 SQVTM and CDR2 ANQGSEA. The CDR3 is 15 residues long. This sample was included in a study of T-cell reconstitution after alpha-beta-depleted transplantation in children. Library preparation (for TCRbeta) was performed with unique molecular identifiers. Via MiXCR, TCRdb re-called the PCR reads, giving one row per CDR3 protein. The sample holds hundreds of thousands of distinct CDR3 sequences, approximately 12% seen once. Study-wide results and caveats: Newly produced T cells mostly accounted for T-cell counts and diversity one year post-transplant. Several hundred expanded graft clones reportedly gave rise to the alpha-beta T cells present about two months after transplant. High day-60 TCRbeta diversity in some patients came from surviving recipient T cells and thymic progenitors.

Sequences were derived from PBMCs, mostly from graft donor cells, sampled 360 days after TCRalphabeta/CD19-depleted stem cell transplant. This clonotype was obtained from a male patient between 5 and 17 years old who had a stem cell transplant for acute myeloid leukemia, so the T cells may come from the graft donor. This chain connects TRBV29-1 to TRBJ2-6; D remains ambiguous. Written as DNA, the CDR3 is TGCAGCGTTGTTGGGCAGACGTACGGGGCCAACGTCCTGACTTTC. Encoded protein: CSVVGQTYGANVLTF.